Below, 30 T cell receptor beta chains from the same sample are listed, as sequenced in a study of blood T cells in healthy people across ages. Through a sample-barcoded 5' primer and a J-beta primer mix, a second PCR was run for roughly 6 to 12 cycles. TCRdb re-derived calls from the 5' RACE reads in MiXCR, one entry per CDR3 protein. This sample has around 990,000 distinct CDR3 sequences, with more than 30% found just once. Sequenced material: blood. These receptors came from a man aged 18 to 29 in good health.

The chain links TRBV3-1 to TRBJ2-3; TRBD2 aligns across 8 bases. This CDR3 is 15 amino acids long. CDR1 LGHDT and CDR2 YNNKEL come from the germline V gene (reference sequence). The V segment lost 3 bases and the J segment 7 bases; nucleotides outside the gene matches: 9. Here the CDR3 reads CASSHLAGERYTQYF. The CDR3 coding sequence is TGTGCCAGCAGCCACCTAGCGGGTGAGCGGTATACGCAGTATTTT.

Only one count was recorded for this clonotype. The chain couples TRBV6-5 to TRBJ1-1, with 7 bases fitting TRBD1. The CDR3 extends over 14 amino acids. The germline V gene has CDR1 MNHEY and CDR2 SVGAGI. The J segment lost 3 bases and the V segment lost 8 bases, leaving 9 bases of the junction unmatched. Here the CDR3 reads CASAPFRGYTEAFF. CDR3 bases: TGTGCCAGCGCGCCCTTCAGGGGGTACACTGAAGCTTTCTTT.

The chain recombines TRBV10-3 with TRBJ2-1; no definite D call. V lost 6 bases and J 5 bases, leaving 11 bases between the germline ends. CDR1 is ENHRY, CDR2 SYGVKD, per germline. The length of the CDR3 is 13 residues. CDR3 in DNA: TGTGCCATCAGCCCAAAGGAAGACAATGAGCAGTTCTTC. Translated, it gives CAISPKEDNEQFF.

The CDR3, as DNA: TGTGCCATCACCTCAGGGGGATTAGTAACGGCCACTGAAGCTTTCTTT. It translates to CAITSGGLVTATEAFF. The chain combines TRBV10-3 with TRBJ1-1, with 7 positions matching TRBD1. The CDR3 is made up of 16 amino acids. Unmatched junction bases numbered 15, after V lost 7 bases and J lost 4 bases. The germline V gene has CDR1 ENHRY and CDR2 SYGVKD.

The chain is built from TRBV20-1 and TRBJ1-4; no definite D call. V dropped 4 bases and J dropped 8 bases, with 11 bases sitting between them. CDR3 length equals 12 residues. Germline CDR1 is DFQATT and CDR2 is SNEGSKA (reference sequence). The DNA for the CDR3 is TGCAGTGCTATCCGGGCCCCCGAAAAACTGTTTTTT. This sequence encodes CSAIRAPEKLFF.

The chain has TRBV5-1 and TRBJ2-3; 10 positions match TRBD2. The CDR3 loop spans 18 amino acids. J gave up 0 bases and V 1 base, and 8 bases lay outside the gene matches. CDR1 and CDR2 from the germline V gene are SGHRS and YFSETQ. For the CDR3, the DNA is TGCGCCAGCAGCTTGACTAGCGGGGCCTTTTCTAGCACAGATACGCAGTATTTT. Encoded protein: CASSLTSGAFSSTDTQYF.

This clonotype has just a few counts. This rearrangement joins TRBV20-1 to TRBJ2-3; D is unresolved. V lost 6 bases to trimming and J lost 5 bases, with 9 bases between them. Germline V gene data show CDR1 as DFQATT and CDR2 as SNEGSKA (reference sequence). CDR3 size: 11 residues. The CDR3 DNA follows: TGCAGTGCCCAGGCTCAAGATACGCAGTATTTT. Translation gives CSAQAQDTQYF.

This clonotype was counted a single time. A much larger clone lies a single base off, so this may be a read error. The J gene is TRBJ1-4, the V gene TRBV12-3 or TRBV12-4; TRBD1 matches at 7 bases. Losses at the gene ends were 5 bases for V and 2 bases for J; bases not matched to a gene: 2. The CDR3 is 14 residues long. CDR3 protein: CASSVQGTNEKLFF. Written as DNA, the CDR3 is TGTGCCAGCAGTGTACAGGGGACTAATGAAAAACTGTTTTTT.

In this sample, this clonotype turned up many times. This CDR3 is CASQGAAASYEQYF. The CDR3 coding sequence is TGTGCCAGCCAAGGGGCCGCAGCCTCCTACGAGCAGTACTTC. V and J are TRBV12-3 or TRBV12-4 and TRBJ2-7; tentatively, D is TRBD1 (5 bases). V lost 8 bases, J lost 0 bases, and 14 bases lay in between. The CDR3 contains 14 residues.

The rearrangement links TRBV4-1 to TRBJ2-2; 7 bases fit TRBD2. V was pared by 4 bases and J by 6 bases, with 5 bases of the junction left unmatched. There are 14 residues in the CDR3. The germline gives CDR1 MGHRA, CDR2 YSYEKL. The CDR3 is CASSLWAGAGELFF. Written as DNA, the CDR3 is TGCGCCAGCAGCCTCTGGGCGGGAGCCGGGGAGCTGTTTTTT.

The chain carries TRBV20-1 and TRBJ1-5; tentative D call: TRBD1 (5 bases). The CDR3 covers 15 residues. The V end was cut by 1 base, the J end by 5 bases, with 15 bases between. Germline-derived CDR1 and CDR2 are DFQATT and SNEGSKA (reference sequence). The CDR3 coding sequence is TGCAGTGCTAGAGGTCCAGGGCCCACTCATCAGCCCCAGCATTTT. Translating gives CSARGPGPTHQPQHF.

V is TRBV20-1 and J is TRBJ2-3; D is unclear. CDR3 length: 12 amino acids. The germline V gene encodes CDR1 DFQATT and CDR2 SNEGSKA (reference sequence). Trimming cost V 4 bases and J 14 bases, with 19 bases left between them. CDR3 sequence reads: CSAISSKLSAYF. The DNA for the CDR3 is TGCAGTGCTATTTCGAGCAAGCTGAGCGCGTATTTT.

The V call is TRBV12-3 or TRBV12-4, the J call TRBJ1-1; D is perhaps TRBD1 (5 bases). V was trimmed by 3 bases and J by 2 bases, leaving 7 bases between them. The CDR3 is 13 residues long. CDR3 coding DNA: TGTGCCAGCAGTTTTCGGACAAACACTGAAGCTTTCTTT. It translates to CASSFRTNTEAFF.

The chain employs TRBV20-1 and TRBJ2-7; D not resolved. In germline, CDR1 is DFQATT, CDR2 SNEGSKA (reference sequence). The CDR3 length is 11 residues. V gave up 5 bases and J gave up 0 bases, with 5 bases separating them. CDR3 sequence (DNA): TGCAGTGCTTTTTTCTCCTACGAGCAGTACTTC. As protein: CSAFFSYEQYF.

The chain joins TRBV7-8 to TRBJ2-3, with a possible D match to TRBD2 (6 bases). The V gene lost 3 bases and the J gene lost 4 bases, with 20 bases spanning the gap. The CDR3 consists of 17 residues. The germline CDR1 and CDR2 sequences are SGHVS and FQNEAQ. Here the CDR3 DNA reads TGTGCCAGCAGCTTGAGTTTTGGAGGGGACGGTGCAGATACGCAGTATTTT. Its translation is CASSLSFGGDGADTQYF.

CDR3 protein: CASSLFRGKNYGYTF. CDR3 sequence (DNA): TGTGCCAGCAGTTTGTTCAGGGGGAAAAACTATGGCTACACCTTC. This chain connects TRBV12-3 or TRBV12-4 to TRBJ1-2; the match to TRBD1 covers 7 bases. Unmatched junction bases numbered 6, after V lost 3 bases and J lost 2 bases. CDR3 size: 15 residues.

This clonotype was observed a handful of times. The V call is TRBV9, the J call TRBJ2-3; 7 nucleotides line up with TRBD2. The germline CDR1 and CDR2 sequences are SGDLS and YYNGEE. V lost 6 bases, J lost 1 base, and 8 bases stayed unmatched. The CDR3 is made up of 15 amino acids. The CDR3 DNA is TGTGCCAGCACGAACGGGGGGATCGGCACAGATACGCAGTATTTT. This encodes CASTNGGIGTDTQYF. The whole variable domain, remainder taken from reference TRBV9 and TRBJ2-3, is DSGVTQTPKHLITATGQRVTLRCSPRSGDLSVYWYQQSLDQGLQFLIQYYNGEERAKGNILERFSAQQFPDLHSELNLSSLELGDSALYFCASTNGGIGTDTQYFGPGTRLTVL.

This chain links TRBV5-1 with TRBJ2-3; D perhaps matches TRBD2 (6 bases). The CDR3 is 14 amino acids. The V gene's germline CDR1 is SGHRS and CDR2 YFSETQ. The V and J ends lost 4 bases and 6 bases respectively, with 15 bases between them. The CDR3 DNA reads as TGCGCCAGCAGCAAGACTAGTCCCCCCGATACGCAGTATTTT. It specifies CASSKTSPPDTQYF.

The gene calls are TRBV5-1 and TRBJ1-2, with D maybe TRBD1 (6 bases). There are 14 residues in the CDR3. The V gene's germline CDR1 is SGHRS and CDR2 YFSETQ. V was trimmed by 3 bases and J by 4 bases, leaving 13 bases between them. The CDR3: CASSSGPGAYGYTF. DNA of the CDR3: TGCGCCAGCAGCTCGGGTCCAGGGGCCTATGGCTACACCTTC. The variable domain in full, with the rest retrieved from reference TRBV5-1 and TRBJ1-2, is KAGVTQTPRYLIKTRGQQVTLSCSPISGHRSVSWYQQTPGQGLQFLFEYFSETQRNKGNFPGRFSGRQFSNSRSEMNVSTLELGDSALYLCASSSGPGAYGYTFGSGTRLTVV.

This clonotype was found a few times. This sequence joins TRBV20-1 and TRBJ2-1; TRBD2 agrees at 7 bases. Losses at the gene ends were 6 bases for V and 0 bases for J; bases not matched to a gene: 5. The CDR3 covers 14 residues. CDR1 is DFQATT and CDR2 is SNEGSKA in the germline V gene (reference sequence). The CDR3 spells CSAVQRGSYNEQFF. Written as DNA, the CDR3 is TGCAGTGCAGTCCAGCGGGGCTCCTACAATGAGCAGTTCTTC.

This chain connects TRBV6-2 or TRBV6-3 to TRBJ1-5; 8 bases map to TRBD1. From germline, CDR1 is MNHEY and CDR2 SVGEGT. V trimming: 7 bases; J trimming: 8 bases; junction bases outside the gene matches: 16. This CDR3 spans 16 amino acids. CDR3 in amino acids: CASTTHRTGSVKPQHF. CDR3 DNA sequence: TGTGCCAGCACCACGCATCGGACAGGGAGCGTCAAGCCCCAGCATTTT.

DNA of the CDR3: TGCAGTGCTAGACTAGGCACTGAAGCTTTCTTT. Protein product: CSARLGTEAFF. The chain uses TRBV20-1 and TRBJ1-1; D is uncertain. The CDR3 sequence is 11 residues long. V dropped 2 bases and J dropped 4 bases, with 5 bases sitting between them. Germline values: CDR1 DFQATT, CDR2 SNEGSKA (reference sequence).

This clonotype was counted only a few times. The chain joins TRBV27 to TRBJ2-7, with 7 bases identical to TRBD1. V dropped 6 bases and J dropped 2; count of bases not matched to a gene: 7. This CDR3 region has 14 residues. Germline V gene sequence: CDR1 MNHEY, CDR2 SMNVEV (reference sequence). The CDR3 nucleotides are TGTGCCAGCAGGAGACAGGGAGTCGCCTACGAGCAGTACTTC. It codes for CASRRQGVAYEQYF.

The count of this clonotype is one. The V call is TRBV12-3 or TRBV12-4, the J call TRBJ1-3; D is undetermined. Trimming cost V 3 bases and J 3 bases, with 9 bases left between them. This CDR3 spans 14 amino acids. CDR3 bases: TGTGCCAGCAGTTTTTCGTCAGATGGAAACACCATATATTTT. It encodes CASSFSSDGNTIYF.

The V call is TRBV9, the J call TRBJ1-4, with a weak D call TRBD1 (5 bases). Germline CDR1 SGDLS, CDR2 YYNGEE. V lost 3 bases to trimming and J lost 0 bases, with 12 bases between them. The CDR3 contains 16 residues. The CDR3 loop is CASSAGHTTTNEKLFF. CDR3 nucleotides: TGTGCCAGCAGCGCTGGACATACCACAACTAATGAAAAACTGTTTTTT.

This clonotype was found many times. The chain carries TRBV12-3 or TRBV12-4 and TRBJ2-5, with D perhaps matching TRBD1 (6 bases). CDR3 size: 14 residues. Between the trimmed V and J ends, which lost 7 bases and 1 base, there was a span of 13 bases. In DNA, the CDR3 is TGTGCCAGCAAGGTCAGGGGCGTCCAAGAGACCCAGTACTTC. It translates to CASKVRGVQETQYF.

V usage is TRBV5-1 and J usage is TRBJ1-2, with 9 bases that match TRBD1. Germline-derived CDR1 and CDR2 are SGHRS and YFSETQ. The CDR3 totals 13 residues. Trimming at V came to 3 bases and at J to 4 bases, leaving 1 base not matched to a gene. The CDR3 is CASSWDRAYGYTF. The CDR3 DNA reads as TGCGCCAGCAGCTGGGACAGGGCCTATGGCTACACCTTC. Drawing the rest from reference TRBV5-1 and TRBJ1-2, the complete variable domain is KAGVTQTPRYLIKTRGQQVTLSCSPISGHRSVSWYQQTPGQGLQFLFEYFSETQRNKGNFPGRFSGRQFSNSRSEMNVSTLELGDSALYLCASSWDRAYGYTFGSGTRLTVV.

The chain carries TRBV6-6 and TRBJ1-4; 7 bases are a match to TRBD1. This CDR3 is built from 15 residues. The V segment lost 5 bases and the J segment 5 bases; nucleotides outside the gene matches: 8. CDR1 is MNHNY and CDR2 is SVGAGI in the germline V gene (reference sequence). The CDR3 spells CASSPRQGINEKLFF. The CDR3 region has the DNA TGTGCCAGCAGTCCACGACAGGGAATCAATGAAAAACTGTTTTTT.

V and J are TRBV13 and TRBJ2-1; D tentatively reads TRBD1 or TRBD2 (5 bases each). Germline assignment: CDR1 PRHDT and CDR2 FYEKMQ (reference sequence). V gave up 5 bases and J gave up 0 bases, with 14 bases separating them. This CDR3 is 16 amino acids long. DNA of the CDR3: TGTGCCAGCAGCGAGAGAGGGGTCAGCTCCTACAATGAGCAGTTCTTC. It is translated as CASSERGVSSYNEQFF.

This clonotype occurred a few times. The chain carries TRBV29-1 and TRBJ1-4; D possibly corresponds to TRBD1 (6 bases). The CDR3 is 11 residues long. Per germline, CDR1 SQVTM and CDR2 ANQGSEA. Trimming removed 8 bases from V and 6 bases from J, with 10 bases in between. The CDR3 here is CSLRQDEKLFF. The CDR3 DNA is TGCAGCCTCCGACAGGATGAAAAACTGTTTTTT.